Below, 30 T cell receptor beta chains from the same sample are listed, as sequenced in a study of cytotoxic CD8 clonotypes in ibrutinib-treated CLL. Clones were sequenced by immunoSEQ multiplex PCR, and TCRdb holds only the in-frame ones, with some missing. The sample yields approximately 140,000 clones, around 77% seen once. The sample was PBMCs, taken after 12 months of ibrutinib treatment. The origin of the receptors is a human donor with chronic lymphocytic leukemia.

The chain employs TRBV5-1 and TRBJ2-3; D possibly corresponds to TRBD2 (5 bases). V lost 2 bases and J 0 bases, leaving 10 bases between the germline ends. Germline lookup yields CDR1 SGHRS and CDR2 YFSETQ. The CDR3 contains 15 residues. CDR3 nucleotides: TGCGCCAGCAGCTTCGCGGGTCCTAGCACAGATACGCAGTATTTT. Translated, it gives CASSFAGPSTDTQYF.

V and J are TRBV19 and TRBJ2-7, with 9 bases fitting TRBD1. The germline V gene has CDR1 LNHDA and CDR2 SQIVND (reference sequence). This CDR3 spans 14 amino acids. Unmatched junction bases numbered 2, after V lost 3 bases and J lost 2 bases. CDR3 region: CASSMGQGAYEQYF. The CDR3 region has the DNA TGTGCCAGTAGTATGGGACAGGGAGCCTACGAGCAGTACTTC.

This clone was seen only a few times. CDR3 DNA sequence: TGTGCCACCCGGTTAGGGACCACCTACGAGCAGTACTTC. It yields the protein CATRLGTTYEQYF. The chain employs TRBV28 and TRBJ2-7; D is tentatively TRBD1 or TRBD2 (5 bases each). Germline-derived CDR1 and CDR2 are MDHEN and SYDVKM. CDR3 length equals 13 residues. The ends were cut back, 10 bases at V and 2 bases at J, with 15 bases in the middle.

The chain employs TRBV6-1 and TRBJ2-7, with 7 bases identical to TRBD1. V lost 6 bases to trimming and J lost 2 bases; unmatched junction nucleotides: 10. The CDR3 is 15 residues long. Germline CDR1 reads MNHNS; CDR2 reads SASEGT. The CDR3 region is CASRRTGDGTYEQYF. CDR3 nucleotides: TGTGCCAGCAGGCGTACAGGGGATGGCACCTACGAGCAGTACTTC.

This clone was picked up a small number of times. The J gene is TRBJ1-5, the V gene TRBV15, with D tentatively TRBD1 (6 bases). The V end lost 5 bases, the J end lost 6 bases, and 23 bases lay between the germline ends. The CDR3 contains 17 residues. CDR1 is LNHNV and CDR2 is YYDKDF in the germline V gene (reference sequence). The CDR3 DNA follows: TGTGCCACCAGCTCCTTTCCTGGGACAAAAACGGGTCAGCCCCAGCATTTT. Translation: CATSSFPGTKTGQPQHF.

The chain is built from TRBV6-1 and TRBJ1-1; D is perhaps TRBD1 (5 bases). The ends were cut back, 4 bases at V and 1 base at J, with 13 bases in the middle. The CDR3 is made up of 15 amino acids. The germline V gene encodes CDR1 MNHNS and CDR2 SASEGT. CDR3 nucleotides: TGTGCCAGCAGTGGGTTTGGGACGGCGAACACTGAAGCTTTCTTT. This encodes CASSGFGTANTEAFF.

The chain employs TRBV19 and TRBJ2-7; D is undetermined. The CDR3 length is 13 residues. Trimming took 6 bases from V and 4 from J, leaving 13 bases between them. Germline CDR1 is LNHDA and CDR2 is SQIVND (reference sequence). Here the CDR3 DNA reads TGTGCCAGTAGCGAAGGGATAGTATACGAGCAGTACTTC. Protein product: CASSEGIVYEQYF.

The CDR3 DNA sequence: TGTGCCAGCAGCGAGAGCGGAACCACAGATACGCAGTATTTT. It translates to CASSESGTTDTQYF. The chain combines TRBV7-7 with TRBJ2-3, with a tentative D call TRBD2 (5 bases). This CDR3 comprises 14 residues. Deletions cut 5 bases from V and 2 bases from J, with 11 bases between. The germline V gene encodes CDR1 SSHAT and CDR2 FNYEAQ (reference sequence).

The V and J genes are TRBV13 and TRBJ2-7; 11 bases are shared with TRBD2. The CDR3 has 15 amino acids. In germline, CDR1 is PRHDT, CDR2 FYEKMQ (reference sequence). The trim removed 3 bases at V and 5 bases at J, leaving 6 bases unmatched. The CDR3 sequence is CASSFIAGGLHEQYF. The DNA of the CDR3 is TGTGCCAGCAGCTTTATAGCGGGAGGGCTCCACGAGCAGTACTTC.

This clone was picked up one time. This sequence joins TRBV23-1 and TRBJ2-2; the D is unclear. TRBV23-1 is given ORF status, its function remaining uncertain. The CDR3 has 16 residues. Trimming pared 3 bases from V and 0 bases from J, leaving 11 bases between. The CDR3 loop reads CASSHPQTPNTGELFF. The CDR3 region has the DNA TGCGCCAGCAGTCATCCCCAGACCCCGAACACCGGGGAGCTGTTTTTT.

There are many counts of this clone. The chain is built from TRBV6-1 and TRBJ1-4; 7 positions agree with TRBD1. Germline-derived CDR1 and CDR2 are MNHNS and SASEGT. There are 15 residues in the CDR3. The trim removed 6 bases at V and 4 bases at J, leaving 8 bases unmatched. CDR3 loop: CASRGGQLHNEKLFF. CDR3 DNA: TGTGCCAGCAGGGGGGGACAGCTTCATAATGAAAAACTGTTTTTT.

The V gene is TRBV10-3, the J gene TRBJ2-1, with D perhaps given as TRBD1 or TRBD2 (6 bases each). There are 15 residues in the CDR3. V lost 3 bases to trimming and J lost 5 bases, with 14 bases between them. Germline V gives CDR1 ENHRY, CDR2 SYGVKD. CDR3 nucleotide sequence: TGTGCCATCAGTGAACAGGGACTTAAGGACAATGAGCAGTTCTTC. Translated, it gives CAISEQGLKDNEQFF.

The V call is TRBV5-6, the J call TRBJ1-2, with D possibly matching TRBD1 (5 bases). CDR3 length: 14 residues. Germline lookup yields CDR1 SGHDT and CDR2 YYEEEE. Between the trimmed V and J ends, which lost 0 bases and 4 bases, there was a span of 10 bases. CDR3: CASSLDRRRYGYTF. DNA for the CDR3: TGTGCCAGCAGCTTGGACAGGAGACGCTATGGCTACACCTTC.

V and J are TRBV28 and TRBJ2-3; D gene ambiguous. The CDR3 sequence is 16 residues long. Trimming took off 7 bases at V and 6 bases at J, with 23 bases between the two ends. From germline, CDR1 is MDHEN and CDR2 SYDVKM. CDR3 coding DNA: TGTGCCAGCAACTCACCTCGGGCCTTCCCACGCGATACGCAGTATTTT. Encoded protein: CASNSPRAFPRDTQYF.

Worth noting for this clone: A far more abundant clone sits one base away, making this likely a read error. Other DNA sequences in the same sample also yield this CDR3. This chain connects TRBV7-8 to TRBJ2-2; unclear D gene. The germline gives CDR1 SGHVS, CDR2 FQNEAQ. The CDR3 covers 12 residues. The V and J ends lost 5 bases and 1 base respectively, with 2 bases between them. This CDR3 reads CASSLNTGELFF. The CDR3 region has the DNA TGTGCCAGCAGCCTGAACACCGGGGAGCTGTTTTTT. Together with reference TRBV7-8 and TRBJ2-2, the CDR3 gives the full variable domain: GAGVSQSPRYKVAKRGQDVALRCDPISGHVSLFWYQQALGQGPEFLTYFQNEAQLDKSGLPSDRFFAERPEGSVSTLKIQRTQQEDSAVYLCASSLNTGELFFGEGSRLTVL.

This clone was seen just once. This sequence joins TRBV28 and TRBJ2-1, with D maybe TRBD1 (6 bases). This CDR3 spans 13 amino acids. Germline V gene data show CDR1 as MDHEN and CDR2 as SYDVKM. Trimming took 6 bases from V and 7 from J, leaving 13 bases between them. The CDR3 DNA reads TGTGCCAGCAGGGAGACAGGTGGAAATGAGCAGTTCTTC. Amino acid sequence: CASRETGGNEQFF.

The chain links TRBV4-2 to TRBJ2-7; the D gene is possibly TRBD2 (5 bases). V was trimmed by 1 base and J by 0 bases, leaving 10 bases between them. CDR1 is LGHNA and CDR2 is YNFKEQ in the germline V gene. The CDR3 sequence is 15 residues long. The CDR3 coding sequence is TGTGCCAGCAGCCAAGGTACGGGGAGCTCCTACGAGCAGTACTTC. Translating gives CASSQGTGSSYEQYF.

The chain recombines TRBV12-5 with TRBJ2-3; 9 nucleotides line up with TRBD2. Germline CDR1 is LGHNT and CDR2 is FRNRAP. With 5 bases clipped from V and 0 bases from J, the junction kept 12 bases outside the gene matches. The CDR3 is 18 residues long. CDR3: CASGPTPSGKASTDTQYF. CDR3 DNA: TGTGCTAGTGGTCCCACCCCTAGCGGGAAGGCTAGCACAGATACGCAGTATTTT.

The genes are TRBV11-2 and TRBJ2-5, with D unclear. The germline CDR1 and CDR2 sequences are SGHAT and FQNNGV. V lost 1 base to trimming and J lost 1 base, with 10 bases between them. The CDR3 loop spans 15 amino acids. The CDR3 DNA reads as TGTGCCAGCAGCTTAGTTTTGGCGGCCCAAGAGACCCAGTACTTC. It codes for CASSLVLAAQETQYF.

The chain joins TRBV4-2 to TRBJ2-3, with D possibly being TRBD2 (6 bases). The CDR3 consists of 16 residues. V lost 6 bases, J lost 2 bases, and 18 bases lay in between. Germline CDR1 is LGHNA and CDR2 is YNFKEQ. This CDR3 reads CASRPRGTEITDTQYF. The CDR3 nucleotides are TGTGCCAGCAGACCTCGCGGGACTGAGATCACAGATACGCAGTATTTT.

The V call is TRBV28, the J call TRBJ2-2; a possible D gene is TRBD2 (5 bases). CDR3 size: 15 residues. V was clipped by 7 bases and J by 1 base, with 13 bases between them. Germline CDR1 is MDHEN and CDR2 is SYDVKM. CDR3 sequence reads: CASTDGGLNTGELFF. CDR3 coding DNA: TGTGCCAGCACCGACGGAGGTTTGAACACCGGGGAGCTGTTTTTT.

This clone was counted at least ten times. The sample has other DNA sequences that encode this CDR3 too. The chain recombines TRBV7-9 with TRBJ1-1, with no clear D. Germline V gene lookup returns CDR1 SEHNR and CDR2 FQNEAQ (reference sequence). With 5 bases removed from V and 0 bases from J, the gap between germline ends came to 4 bases. CDR3 size: 12 residues. CDR3 in amino acids: CASSRVNTEAFF. For the CDR3, the DNA is TGTGCCAGCAGCCGAGTGAACACTGAAGCTTTCTTT.

This clone has a handful of counts. The chain has TRBV5-1 and TRBJ1-2; 7 positions match TRBD1. The junction had 9 bases not matched to a gene; V was cut back by 3 bases and J by 4 bases. The CDR3 has 15 amino acids. The germline V gene encodes CDR1 SGHRS and CDR2 YFSETQ. CDR3 residues: CASSSAGQRTYGYTF. The CDR3 DNA follows: TGCGCCAGCAGCTCAGCGGGACAGAGAACCTATGGCTACACCTTC.

This sequence joins TRBV6-5 and TRBJ2-7; D is unclear. There are 13 residues in the CDR3. Trimming took 0 bases from V and 0 from J, leaving 3 bases between them. Germline-derived CDR1 and CDR2 are MNHEY and SVGAGI. CDR3 sequence: CASSYSVSYEQYF. The CDR3 DNA sequence: TGTGCCAGCAGTTACTCCGTCTCCTACGAGCAGTACTTC.

The CDR3 loop reads CASSLVQGAAYEQYF. In DNA, the CDR3 is TGTGCCAGCAGCTTAGTACAGGGGGCCGCCTACGAGCAGTACTTC. This sequence joins TRBV11-2 and TRBJ2-7; 9 bases match TRBD1. Looked up from germline, CDR1 is SGHAT and CDR2 is FQNNGV. This CDR3 region has 15 residues. After removal of 1 base from V and 2 bases from J, the junction contained 3 bases not matched to a gene.

J is TRBJ2-3 and V is TRBV6-5; D is ambiguous. Trimming took off 0 bases at V and 7 bases at J, with 8 bases between the two ends. The germline gives CDR1 MNHEY, CDR2 SVGAGI. The CDR3 is 13 residues long. CDR3 coding DNA: TGTGCCAGCAGTTACTCGACGGACCATACGCAGTATTTT. Amino acids: CASSYSTDHTQYF.

The chain couples TRBV5-4 to TRBJ2-3, with D perhaps being TRBD1 or TRBD2 (7 bases each). Germline values: CDR1 SGHNT, CDR2 YYREEE (reference sequence). The CDR3 has 14 amino acids. Trimming removed 4 bases from V and 4 bases from J, with 13 bases in between. In DNA form, the CDR3 reads TGTGCCAGCAGCGTCAGGGGGGGCGCAGATACGCAGTATTTT. As protein: CASSVRGGADTQYF.

The chain couples TRBV7-6 to TRBJ2-7; 11 positions match TRBD2. Germline V gene lookup returns CDR1 SGHVS and CDR2 FNYEAQ. Losses at the gene ends were 6 bases for V and 0 bases for J; bases not matched to a gene: 4. The CDR3 has 15 residues. The CDR3 region is CASSLTSGGSYEQYF. The CDR3 DNA reads as TGTGCCAGCAGTCTTACTAGCGGGGGCTCCTACGAGCAGTACTTC.

V gene TRBV10-3 combines with J gene TRBJ2-7; 8 bases map to TRBD1. This CDR3 has 14 residues. V lost 6 bases and J lost 2; bases outside the gene matches: 6. Looked up from germline, CDR1 is ENHRY and CDR2 is SYGVKD. DNA of the CDR3: TGTGCCATCAGCTCGGACAGGGCAACCTACGAGCAGTACTTC. The encoded protein is CAISSDRATYEQYF.

The rearrangement uses TRBV15 and TRBJ2-7; 10 nucleotides align to TRBD1. Germline V gene lookup returns CDR1 LNHNV and CDR2 YYDKDF (reference sequence). This CDR3 contains 14 residues. J gave up 6 bases and V 2 bases, and 4 bases lay outside the gene matches. In DNA, the CDR3 is TGTGCCACCAGCAGACCTGGGACAGGGGCCGAGCAGTACTTC. Its protein product is CATSRPGTGAEQYF.